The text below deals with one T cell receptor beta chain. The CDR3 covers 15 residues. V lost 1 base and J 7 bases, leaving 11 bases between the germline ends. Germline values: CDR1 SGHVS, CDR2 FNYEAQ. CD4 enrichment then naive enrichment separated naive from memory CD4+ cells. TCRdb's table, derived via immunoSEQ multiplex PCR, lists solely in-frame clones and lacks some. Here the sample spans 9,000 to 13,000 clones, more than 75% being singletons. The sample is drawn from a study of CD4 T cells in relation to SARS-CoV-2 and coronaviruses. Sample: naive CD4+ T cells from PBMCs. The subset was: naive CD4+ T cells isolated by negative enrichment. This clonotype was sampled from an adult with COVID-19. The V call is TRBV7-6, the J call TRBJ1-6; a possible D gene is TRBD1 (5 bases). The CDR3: CASSLVQEPNSPLHF. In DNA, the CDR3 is TGTGCCAGCAGCTTAGTACAGGAACCGAATTCACCCCTCCACTTT. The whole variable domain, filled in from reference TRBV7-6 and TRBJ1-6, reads GAGVSQSPRYKVTKRGQDVALRCDPISGHVSLYWYRQALGQGPEFLTYFNYEAQQDKSGLPNDRFSAERPEGSISTLTIQRTEQRDSAMYRCASSLVQEPNSPLHFGNGTRLTVT.